A selection of T cell receptor beta chains follows, all from one sample in a study of T-cell reconstitution after alpha-beta-depleted transplantation in children. TCRdb re-analysed the PCR reads in MiXCR, keeping a single row per CDR3 protein. The profile shows over 200,000 distinct CDR3 sequences, 8% to 10% of them singletons. The specimen comprised PBMCs from the stem cell graft donor, sampled from the stem cell graft. Every receptor here comes from a human donor who donated a stem cell graft to a child with acute lymphoblastic leukemia. Each CDR3 is given with its conserved first and last residue. D genes are given only for firm matches. Only part of the rows carry a size: once, few, many, or a class if the clone is expanded.

CDR3 DNA: TGTGCCAGCGGTAGCGGGGGGGTCACAGATACGCAGTATTTT
CDR3 protein: CASGSGGVTDTQYF
V gene: TRBV6-1
CDR3 length: 14
clone size: many
J gene: TRBJ2-3
D gene: TRBD2

CDR3 DNA: TGCGCCAGCAGCAAAGGACAGGGAGATTATCTCTACGAGCAGTACTTC
CDR3 protein: CASSKGQGDYLYEQYF
V gene: TRBV5-1
CDR3 length: 16
clone size: -
J gene: TRBJ2-7
D gene: TRBD1

CDR3 DNA: TGTGCCAGCAGCCAGACAGGGCTACTCGGTGAGCAGTACTTC
CDR3 protein: CASSQTGLLGEQYF
V gene: TRBV14
CDR3 length: 14
clone size: many
J gene: TRBJ2-7
D gene: TRBD1

CDR3 DNA: TGCGCCAGCAGCTTGGAGGGGACGAATGGCTACACCTTC
CDR3 protein: CASSLEGTNGYTF
V gene: TRBV5-1
CDR3 length: 13
clone size: -
J gene: TRBJ1-2
D gene: -

CDR3 DNA: TGCGCCAGCAGCTGGGGCCAAGAGACCCAGTACTTC
CDR3 protein: CASSWGQETQYF
V gene: TRBV5-1
CDR3 length: 12
clone size: few
J gene: TRBJ2-5
D gene: -

CDR3 DNA: TGTGCCAGCATCAAGCCAGACATTCCTGGGGAGCTGTTTTTT
CDR3 protein: CASIKPDIPGELFF
V gene: TRBV7-8
CDR3 length: 14
clone size: -
J gene: TRBJ2-2
D gene: -

CDR3 DNA: TGCAGTGCACTTGGACAGGACTACGAGCAGTACTTC
CDR3 protein: CSALGQDYEQYF
V gene: TRBV20-1
CDR3 length: 12
clone size: -
J gene: TRBJ2-7
D gene: TRBD1

CDR3 DNA: TGTGCCAGCAGCCCACGGGACGGGATTATAATTAACTATGGCTACACCTTC
CDR3 protein: CASSPRDGIIINYGYTF
V gene: TRBV3-1
CDR3 length: 17
clone size: few
J gene: TRBJ1-2
D gene: -

CDR3 DNA: TGTGCCAGTAGGGGTAGCGGGGCGGCCGGGGAGCTGTTTTTT
CDR3 protein: CASRGSGAAGELFF
V gene: TRBV19
CDR3 length: 14
clone size: few
J gene: TRBJ2-2
D gene: TRBD2

CDR3 DNA: TGTGCCAGCAGTCCCGCTCGGCAGTTGAACACCGGGGAGCTGTTTTTT
CDR3 protein: CASSPARQLNTGELFF
V gene: TRBV12-3/TRBV12-4
CDR3 length: 16
clone size: -
J gene: TRBJ2-2
D gene: -

CDR3 DNA: TGCAGTGCTCCTGTTGGGGGAAACTACAATGAGCAGTTCTTC
CDR3 protein: CSAPVGGNYNEQFF
V gene: TRBV20-1
CDR3 length: 14
clone size: many
J gene: TRBJ2-1
D gene: -

CDR3 DNA: TGTGCCAGCAGTGAATTCGTGGACTACGAGCAGTACTTC
CDR3 protein: CASSEFVDYEQYF
V gene: TRBV25-1
CDR3 length: 13
clone size: few
J gene: TRBJ2-7
D gene: -

CDR3 DNA: TGCAGTGCTAGAGATACCTATGGCTACACCTTC
CDR3 protein: CSARDTYGYTF
V gene: TRBV20-1
CDR3 length: 11
clone size: -
J gene: TRBJ1-2
D gene: -

CDR3 DNA: TGTGCCTGGTCATCCCAAGGGAATGAGCAGTTCTTC
CDR3 protein: CAWSSQGNEQFF
V gene: TRBV30
CDR3 length: 12
clone size: -
J gene: TRBJ2-1
D gene: -

CDR3 DNA: TGCGCCAGCAGCCCGGGGGACTACAATGAGCAGTTCTTC
CDR3 protein: CASSPGDYNEQFF
V gene: TRBV5-1
CDR3 length: 13
clone size: many
J gene: TRBJ2-1
D gene: -

CDR3 DNA: TGTGCCAGCTCAGGCGGGGAGGCCTACGAGCAGTACTTC
CDR3 protein: CASSGGEAYEQYF
V gene: TRBV9
CDR3 length: 13
clone size: -
J gene: TRBJ2-7
D gene: -

CDR3 DNA: TGTGCCAGCAGTTGGGACAGCAATCAGCCCCAGCATTTT
CDR3 protein: CASSWDSNQPQHF
V gene: TRBV5-1
CDR3 length: 13
clone size: many
J gene: TRBJ1-5
D gene: -